This T cell receptor beta chain was documented in a study of T-cell reconstitution after alpha-beta-depleted transplantation in children (dated by TCRdb to 2016 to 2018). Turning to the overall study: Using TCR repertoire profiling, the study followed T-cell immune reconstitution in a quantitative way in children after TCRalphabeta/CD19-depleted allogeneic hematopoietic cell transplantation.

Its CDR3 holds 15 amino acids, cysteine through phenylalanine. Only the CDR3 region is kept as DNA, spanning 45 bases read in frame from base 1. Relative to germline, V is 3 bases shorter and J is 3 bases shorter, with 12 bases between their ends. The germline V gene (reference sequence) gives CDR1 as LNHNV and CDR2 as YYDKDF. The method was PCR. Sequenced on an Illumina HiSeq 2500. Molecular barcoding was employed in the preparation of TCR libraries, with unique molecular identifiers being used to normalize TCRbeta repertoire quantification. TCRdb passed the public sequencing reads through fastp at Q25 and MiXCR, retaining productive beta sequences. CDR3 protein sequences are deduplicated, and each keeps its most common genes and DNA. Present in this sample are more than 400,000 distinct CDR3 sequences, about an eighth of which were seen just once. The ten biggest clones cover approximately 14% of the sample.

This sample's treatment or condition label indicates: allogeneic hematopoietic cell transplantation with graft depleted of TCRalphabeta T cells and CD19 B cells. The transplant recipients were children given TCRalphabeta/CD19-depleted allogeneic hematopoietic cell grafts. Study-level results and caveats: Over the following months the frequencies of hyperexpanded clones went down, and after one year T-cell counts and TCRbeta diversity were mostly credited to newly produced T cells. In some patients, high TCRbeta diversity at day 60 was attributed to recipient T cells and intrathymic progenitors that had survived conditioning. Apparently early alphabetaT-cell count recovery about two months after transplant reportedly relied on only several hundred rapidly expanded clones derived from non-depleted graft cells.

This clonotype was detected a few times. This receptor's antigen is unknown. No base quality information exists; no much larger clone differs at one position. The starting material was PBMCs, mostly from graft donor cells, obtained 180 days after TCRalphabeta/CD19-depleted stem cell transplant. The chain employs TRBV15 and TRBJ2-1, with the D gene not confidently named. The source is a female patient aged 2-15 years who had a stem cell transplant for aplastic anemia, so the T cells may come from the graft donor. The CDR3 reads CATSSPLRNYNEQFF. The bases are TGTGCCACCAGCAGTCCCTTGAGGAACTACAATGAGCAGTTCTTC.